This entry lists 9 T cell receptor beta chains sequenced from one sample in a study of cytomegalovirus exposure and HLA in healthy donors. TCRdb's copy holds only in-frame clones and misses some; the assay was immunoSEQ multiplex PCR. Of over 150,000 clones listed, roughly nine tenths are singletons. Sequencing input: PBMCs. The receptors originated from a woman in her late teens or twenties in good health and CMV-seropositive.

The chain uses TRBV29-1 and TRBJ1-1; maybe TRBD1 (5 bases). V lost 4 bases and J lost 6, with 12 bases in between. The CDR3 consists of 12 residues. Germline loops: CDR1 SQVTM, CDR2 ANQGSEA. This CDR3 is CSVVRGDAEAFF. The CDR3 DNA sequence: TGCAGCGTTGTTCGGGGGGACGCTGAAGCTTTCTTT. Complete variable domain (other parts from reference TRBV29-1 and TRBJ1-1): SAVISQKPSRDICQRGTSLTIQCQVDSQVTMMFWYRQQPGQSLTLIATANQGSEATYESGFVIDKFPISRPNLTFSTLTVSNMSPEDSSIYLCSVVRGDAEAFFGQGTRLTVV.

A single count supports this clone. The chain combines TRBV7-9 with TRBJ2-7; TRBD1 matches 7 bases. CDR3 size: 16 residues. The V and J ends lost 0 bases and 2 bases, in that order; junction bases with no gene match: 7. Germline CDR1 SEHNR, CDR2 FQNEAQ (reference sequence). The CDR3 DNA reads TGTGCCAGCAGCTTAGCGGACAGGAGGTCCACCTACGAGCAGTACTTC. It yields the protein CASSLADRRSTYEQYF.

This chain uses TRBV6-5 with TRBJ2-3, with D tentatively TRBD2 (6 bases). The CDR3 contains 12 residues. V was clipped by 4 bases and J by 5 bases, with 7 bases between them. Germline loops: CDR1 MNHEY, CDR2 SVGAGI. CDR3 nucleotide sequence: TGTGCCAGCAGTTCGCGGGGAGATACGCAGTATTTT. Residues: CASSSRGDTQYF.

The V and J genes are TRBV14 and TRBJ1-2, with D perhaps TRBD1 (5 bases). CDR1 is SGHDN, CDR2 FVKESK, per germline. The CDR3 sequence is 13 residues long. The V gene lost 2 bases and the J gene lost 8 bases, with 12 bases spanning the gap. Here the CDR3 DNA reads TGTGCCAGCAGCCAATGGGGTGGGGCCGGCTACACCTTC. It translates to CASSQWGGAGYTF.

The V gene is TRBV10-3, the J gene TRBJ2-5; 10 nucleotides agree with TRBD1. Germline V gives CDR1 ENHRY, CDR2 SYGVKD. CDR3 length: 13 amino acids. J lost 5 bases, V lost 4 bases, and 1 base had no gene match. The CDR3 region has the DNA TGTGCCATCAGTGGGGGACAGGGGGAGACCCAGTACTTC. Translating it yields CAISGGQGETQYF.

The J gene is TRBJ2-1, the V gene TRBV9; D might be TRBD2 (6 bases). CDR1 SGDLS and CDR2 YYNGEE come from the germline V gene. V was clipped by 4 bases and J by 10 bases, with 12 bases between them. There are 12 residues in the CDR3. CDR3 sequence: CASSLNREEQFF. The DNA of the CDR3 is TGTGCCAGCAGCTTGAACCGGGAGGAGCAGTTCTTC.

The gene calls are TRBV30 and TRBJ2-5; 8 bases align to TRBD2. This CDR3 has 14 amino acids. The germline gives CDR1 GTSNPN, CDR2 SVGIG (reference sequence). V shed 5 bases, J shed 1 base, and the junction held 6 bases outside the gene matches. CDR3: CAWYKRGTQETQYF. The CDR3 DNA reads TGTGCCTGGTACAAGCGGGGGACCCAAGAGACCCAGTACTTC.

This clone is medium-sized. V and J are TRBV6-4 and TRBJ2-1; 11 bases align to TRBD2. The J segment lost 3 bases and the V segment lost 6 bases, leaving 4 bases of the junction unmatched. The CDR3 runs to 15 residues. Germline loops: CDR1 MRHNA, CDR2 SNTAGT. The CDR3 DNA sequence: TGTGCCAGCAGCCCCCTAGCGGGAGGCTACAATGAGCAGTTCTTC. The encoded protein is CASSPLAGGYNEQFF.

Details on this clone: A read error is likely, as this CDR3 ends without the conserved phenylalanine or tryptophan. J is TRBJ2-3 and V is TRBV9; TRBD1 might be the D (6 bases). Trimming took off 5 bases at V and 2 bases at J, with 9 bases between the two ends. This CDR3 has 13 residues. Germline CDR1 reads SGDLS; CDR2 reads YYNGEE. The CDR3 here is CASRRDTTDTQYL. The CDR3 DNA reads TGTGCCAGCAGGAGGGACACCACAGATACGCAGTATCTT.